The rows below give T cell receptor beta chains drawn from one sample of a study of T-cell memory formation after mild COVID-19. Each CDR3 protein gets one entry after TCRdb re-called the 5' RACE reads with MiXCR. The table shows about 470,000 distinct CDR3 sequences, with around a quarter occurring only once. The sequenced sample consisted of PBMCs or a T cell subset sorted from them (not recorded which). These receptors all come from an adult woman who had mild COVID-19 (a few samples of this study predate the infection). Cell type and time point are not known. CDR3s include the opening cysteine and the closing phenylalanine or tryptophan. A clone size is listed for some rows: how often the clone was seen (once, few, many), or a class if it is expanded.

TRBV10-3	15	many	CAISGGTDRNYGYTF
TRBV19	12	NA	CASSHGATEAFF
TRBV6-1	15	NA	CASSDIASYNSPLHF
TRBV5-1	16	many	CASSFLGTGLTYEQYF
TRBV7-3	18	few	CASSLTRVSGEQNTEAFF
TRBV6-2/TRBV6-3	11	few	CASSQATEAFF
TRBV15	18	few	CATGTSPIRAIDYNEQFF
TRBV18	14	few	CASSPPSLTGELFF
TRBV7-2	14	NA	CASSSSPLLTGGSF
TRBV3-1	14	NA	CASTLQSGNSPLHF
TRBV5-5	15	once	CASSILAGGQETQYF
TRBV6-2/TRBV6-3	15	few	CASSYGLAGGREQFF
TRBV27	15	NA	CASTLMGQDTDTQYF
TRBV18	17	NA	CASSPTRSGLVRYEQFF
TRBV7-9	12	few	CATEEGANGYTF
TRBV11-2	15	NA	CASSIRTSGRDTQYF
TRBV7-2	13	few	CASSSGRTGQQFF
TRBV9	14	few	CASSVGSGNYEQYF
TRBV12-3/TRBV12-4	13	NA	CASSTKPGQVQYF
TRBV29-1	14	few	CSGTQGASTDTQYF
TRBV6-5	12	NA	CASSALHEKLFF
TRBV7-8	16	NA	CASSLEARPPLDTQYF
TRBV24-1	12	NA	CATSDDGQTQYF
TRBV7-9	14	many	CASSLAGPYNEQFF
TRBV7-2	17	NA	CASSLAQGQASNQPQHF
TRBV6-5	15	NA	CASSYAGGQQETQYF
TRBV5-1	15	few	CASSLVAFGINEQFF
TRBV7-8	16	few	CASSLHRDRATNEQFF
TRBV5-1	15	NA	CASSFDILRTGELFF
TRBV7-2	15	few	CASSLAQPGKYGYTF
TRBV5-1	15	many	CASSLEAVSSYEQYF
TRBV4-3	17	few	CASSQGGLGGRGNEQFF
TRBV27	15	once	CASGIAGVGYNEQFF
TRBV5-6	13	many	CASRPTGNTEAFF
TRBV5-1	14	NA	CASSFGGVNYGYTF
TRBV20-1	15	NA	CSATLGLAEDYEQYF
TRBV12-3/TRBV12-4	17	few	CASRSTGTSGFYNEQFF
TRBV12-3/TRBV12-4	11	NA	CASSAGTQQFF
TRBV9	14	once	CASSVATSWGAQYF
TRBV4-1	14	NA	CASRESGTVNEQFF